The subject of this entry is one T cell receptor beta chain. Participants had chemo-refractory metastatic non-small-cell lung cancer and were treated with focal radiation plus ipilimumab CTLA-4 blockade. Only in-frame clones appear in the TCRdb table, and some are missing; sequencing was by immunoSEQ multiplex PCR. The table records more than 50,000 clones, around 76% of them present only once. This sample was taken from a study of radiotherapy plus CTLA-4 blockade in lung cancer. The CDR3 loop spans 15 amino acids. V was pared by 6 bases and J by 5 bases, with 8 bases of the junction left unmatched. Per germline, CDR1 MNHEY and CDR2 SVGAGI.

The clonotype was recovered from a human donor with non-small cell lung cancer who had a complete response to radiotherapy plus ipilimumab. The specimen was peripheral blood, collected from a patient treated with radiotherapy plus ipilimumab. The chain combines TRBV6-5 with TRBJ2-5; 11 positions agree with TRBD2. In DNA, the CDR3 is TGTGCCAGCAGGAGTAGCGGGGGGGCGGGGGAGACCCAGTACTTC. Residues: CASRSSGGAGETQYF.